The TCR beta chain described here comes from a study of T cell changes during pregnancy in multiple sclerosis (dated by TCRdb to between 2018 and 2021). Some background on the complete study: Changes in the T cell repertoire over the course of pregnancy were examined in this study in women with multiple sclerosis.

Libraries were made using the immunoSEQ multiplex PCR assay. TCRdb obtained this table from immuneACCESS and retained in-frame rearrangements with V and J assigned. These tables miss some clones; where compared with another copy, unresolved V genes account for less than half of the shortfall, and the remainder is unexplained. Counted in this sample were about 93,000 clones; 91% of them appeared once. The ten most abundant clones make up approximately 1.7% of the sample. With regard to this clone: There is no known antigen for this receptor. Base qualities were left out, and no much larger clone turns up one base away.

V trim: 2 bases; J trim: 4 bases; unmatched bases: 7. The CDR3 has 15 amino acids, counting the end cysteine and phenylalanine. The sequence is cut down to CDR3 DNA, 45 bases in frame from base 1. Based on the germline V gene (reference sequence), the CDR1 and CDR2 sequences are SEHNR and FQNEAQ. The clonotype comes from a female donor in good health, enrolled as a control in a pregnancy study. The V and J genes are TRBV7-9 and TRBJ2-7; TRBD1 fits 8 bases in the junction. The material was peripheral blood, obtained after pregnancy. The nucleotide sequence reads as follows: TGTGCCAGCAGCTTACCCCTCGGGACAGGATACGAGCAGTACTTC. Its product reads: CASSLPLGTGYEQYF.